The T cell receptor beta chain under discussion was sequenced for a study of shared clonotypes between healthy human individuals. Study results and caveats: Compared with memory subsets, naive subsets generally had larger estimated richness.

About this clone: Its target is not known.

About 33,000 T cell genomes (about 0.2 ug DNA) went into each sorted-subset replicate. Per the original methods: Junction-only immunoSEQ data arrived without quality scores, meaning filtering differed. The data were produced by immunoSEQ multiplex PCR, yet TCRdb's version contains in-frame clones alone and is incomplete. That table gives V, J and clone size, and the DNA gave D and trimming. Counted here are about 2.2 million clones, 90% to 95% occurring once; the ten biggest clones make up about 1.7%. Trimming pared 3 bases from V and 0 bases from J, leaving 15 bases between. The CDR3 length is 16 residues. Germline V lookup: CDR1 SGHRS, CDR2 YFSETQ. CD45RO-negative CD8 cells positively selected for CCR7 made up the naive population, which excluded terminally differentiated effector memory CD45RA+ cells. Donors included only healthy HIV-negative adults lacking recent acute infections or vaccinations.

This receptor was identified in a man aged 18 to 30 in good health. Some clones in this sample may be carry-over from other donors' samples. The chain combines TRBV5-1 with TRBJ1-1; D remains unclear. Sequencing input: naive CD8+ T cells from PBMCs. DNA for the CDR3: TGCGCCAGCAGCTCGGGCGACAAACCCCTGAACACTGAAGCTTTCTTT. As protein: CASSSGDKPLNTEAFF. Full variable domain (outside the CDR3, taken from reference TRBV5-1 and TRBJ1-1): KAGVTQTPRYLIKTRGQQVTLSCSPISGHRSVSWYQQTPGQGLQFLFEYFSETQRNKGNFPGRFSGRQFSNSRSEMNVSTLELGDSALYLCASSSGDKPLNTEAFFGQGTRLTVV.